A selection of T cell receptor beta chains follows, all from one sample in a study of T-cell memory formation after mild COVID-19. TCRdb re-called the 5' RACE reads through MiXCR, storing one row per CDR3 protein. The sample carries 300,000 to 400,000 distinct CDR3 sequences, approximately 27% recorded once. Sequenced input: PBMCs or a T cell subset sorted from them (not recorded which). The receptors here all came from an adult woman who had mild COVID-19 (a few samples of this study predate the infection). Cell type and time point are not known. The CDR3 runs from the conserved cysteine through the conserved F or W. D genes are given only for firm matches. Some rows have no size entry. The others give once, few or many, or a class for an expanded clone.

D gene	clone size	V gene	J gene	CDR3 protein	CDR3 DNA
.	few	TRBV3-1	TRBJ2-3	CASSQVSADTQYF	TGTGCCAGCAGCCAAGTATCAGCAGATACGCAGTATTTT
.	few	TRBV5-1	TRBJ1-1	CASSLARDAFF	TGCGCCAGCAGCTTGGCCAGGGATGCTTTCTTT
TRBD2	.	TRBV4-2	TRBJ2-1	CASSQDPPLAGLFNEQFF	TGTGCCAGCAGCCAAGATCCTCCGCTAGCGGGATTATTTAATGAGCAGTTCTTC
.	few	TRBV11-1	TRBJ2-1	CASSAEDEQFF	TGTGCCAGCAGCGCTGAAGATGAGCAGTTCTTC
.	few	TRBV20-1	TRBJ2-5	CSPASSRETQYF	TGCAGTCCGGCTTCTTCACGTGAGACCCAGTACTTC
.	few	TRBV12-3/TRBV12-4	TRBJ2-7	CASSNPGRGLYEQYF	TGTGCCAGCAGTAACCCGGGGAGGGGGCTCTACGAGCAGTACTTC
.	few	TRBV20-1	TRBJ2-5	CSATPIRYQETQYF	TGCAGTGCTACCCCCATTAGGTACCAAGAGACCCAGTACTTC
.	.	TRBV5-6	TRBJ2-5	CASSHGRSKETQYF	TGTGCCAGCAGTCACGGACGGAGTAAAGAGACCCAGTACTTC
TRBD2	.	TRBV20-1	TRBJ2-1	CSARTDDPGLGMFF	TGCAGTGCTAGGACGGACGATCCGGGACTAGGAATGTTCTTC
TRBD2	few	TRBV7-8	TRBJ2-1	CASRKSGASYNEQFF	TGTGCCAGCAGAAAGAGCGGGGCCTCCTACAATGAGCAGTTCTTC
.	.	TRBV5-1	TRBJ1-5	CASSLDSGLQHF	TGCGCCAGCAGCTTGGATTCAGGGCTCCAGCATTTT
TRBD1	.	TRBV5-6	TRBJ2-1	CATRDRGLYNEQFF	TGTGCCACCCGGGACAGGGGGCTCTACAATGAGCAGTTCTTC
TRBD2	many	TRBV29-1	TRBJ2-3	CSVNFLGKRERTDTQYF	TGCAGCGTTAACTTTTTGGGGAAGCGGGAGAGGACAGATACGCAGTATTTT
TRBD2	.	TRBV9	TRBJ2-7	CASSVEAGGYEQYF	TGTGCCAGCAGCGTAGAAGCGGGGGGCTACGAGCAGTACTTC
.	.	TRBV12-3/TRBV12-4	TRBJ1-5	CASSLARHFSNQPQHF	TGTGCCAGCAGTTTAGCGCGGCACTTTAGCAATCAGCCCCAGCATTTT
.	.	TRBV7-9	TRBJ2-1	CASTRLVGTVYNEQFF	TGTGCCAGCACCCGACTAGTAGGCACCGTCTACAATGAGCAGTTCTTC
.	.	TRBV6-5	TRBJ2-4	CASSGGRPLAKNIQYF	TGTGCCAGCTCGGGTGGTAGGCCCCTAGCCAAAAACATTCAGTACTTC
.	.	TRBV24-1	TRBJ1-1	CATRVGPYTEAFF	TGTGCCACCAGGGTTGGGCCCTACACTGAAGCTTTCTTT
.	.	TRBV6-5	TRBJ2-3	CASTGGMRDTQYF	TGTGCCAGCACAGGAGGGATGAGAGATACGCAGTATTTT
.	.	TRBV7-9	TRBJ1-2	CASSWGMDRANYGYTF	TGTGCCAGCAGCTGGGGGATGGATAGAGCTAACTATGGCTACACCTTC
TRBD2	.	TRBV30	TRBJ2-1	CAWGLVTNEQFF	TGTGCCTGGGGACTAGTTACGAATGAGCAGTTCTTC
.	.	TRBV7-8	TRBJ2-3	CASSLGAMSSGTDTQYF	TGTGCCAGCAGCTTAGGGGCTATGTCCTCCGGCACAGATACGCAGTATTTT
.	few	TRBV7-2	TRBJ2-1	CASSAGTEGYNEQFF	TGTGCCAGCAGCGCTGGGACGGAAGGATACAATGAGCAGTTCTTC
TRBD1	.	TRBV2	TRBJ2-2	CASSDPDRVNTGELFF	TGTGCCAGCAGTGACCCGGACAGGGTAAACACCGGGGAGCTGTTTTTT
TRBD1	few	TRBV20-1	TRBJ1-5	CSASGDRANQPQHF	TGCAGTGCATCCGGAGACAGGGCCAATCAGCCCCAGCATTTT
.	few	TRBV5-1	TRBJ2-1	CASSLAGHAWDEQFF	TGCGCCAGCAGCTTGGCAGGGCACGCTTGGGATGAGCAGTTCTTC
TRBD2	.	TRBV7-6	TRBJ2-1	CASSLPGTSGINEQFF	TGTGCCAGCAGCTTGCCCGGGACTAGCGGGATAAATGAGCAGTTCTTC
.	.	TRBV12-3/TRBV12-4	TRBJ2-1	CASSLLLANEQFF	TGTGCCAGCAGTTTACTCCTAGCCAATGAGCAGTTCTTC
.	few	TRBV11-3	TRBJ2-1	CASSPRENEQFF	TGTGCCAGCAGCCCTCGTGAAAATGAGCAGTTCTTC
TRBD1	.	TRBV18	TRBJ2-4	CASSPTGQGNTQYF	TGTGCCAGCTCACCGACCGGACAGGGAAACACTCAGTACTTC
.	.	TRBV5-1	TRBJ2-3	CASSLDQPATDTQYF	TGCGCCAGCAGCTTGGACCAGCCGGCGACAGATACGCAGTATTTT
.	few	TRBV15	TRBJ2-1	CATLQGYEQFF	TGTGCCACTCTGCAGGGTTATGAGCAGTTCTTC
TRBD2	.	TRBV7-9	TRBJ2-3	CASSLGAGVEMGTDTQYF	TGTGCCAGCAGCTTAGGAGCGGGAGTAGAGATGGGCACAGATACGCAGTATTTT
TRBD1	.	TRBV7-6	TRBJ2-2	CASSLSTGTGNTGELFF	TGTGCCAGCAGCCTCTCGACTGGGACAGGGAACACCGGGGAGCTGTTTTTT
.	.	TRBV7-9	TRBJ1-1	CASSFGGGSAEAFF	TGTGCCAGCAGCTTCGGAGGGGGAAGTGCTGAAGCTTTCTTT
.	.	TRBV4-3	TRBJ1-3	CASSQEAQNTIYF	TGCGCCAGCAGCCAAGAGGCACAGAACACCATATATTTT
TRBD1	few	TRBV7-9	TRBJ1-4	CASSLLGLGTGDEKLFF	TGTGCCAGCAGCCTGCTCGGGTTAGGGACAGGGGACGAAAAACTGTTTTTT
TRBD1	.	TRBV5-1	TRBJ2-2	CASSSGGQGTFTGELFF	TGCGCCAGCAGCTCGGGGGGACAGGGGACGTTTACCGGGGAGCTGTTTTTT
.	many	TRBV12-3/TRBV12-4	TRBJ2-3	CASSSGSTDTQYF	TGTGCCAGCAGCTCGGGTAGCACAGATACGCAGTATTTT
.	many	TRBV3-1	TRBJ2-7	CASGRGYEQYF	TGTGCCAGCGGCAGGGGCTACGAGCAGTACTTC
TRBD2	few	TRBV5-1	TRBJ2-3	CASIPGRTSGFTDTQYF	TGCGCCAGCATCCCGGGAAGGACTAGCGGATTCACAGATACGCAGTATTTT
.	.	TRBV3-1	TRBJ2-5	CASSQEELGSPLYQETQYF	TGTGCCAGCAGCCAAGAGGAGCTGGGGAGTCCTCTGTACCAAGAGACCCAGTACTTC
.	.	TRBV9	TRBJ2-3	CASSVVPGFDTDTQYF	TGTGCCAGCAGCGTAGTGCCAGGGTTCGACACAGATACGCAGTATTTT
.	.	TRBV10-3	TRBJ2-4	CATHPQGMVTKNIQYF	TGTGCCACCCACCCTCAGGGGATGGTGACCAAAAACATTCAGTACTTC
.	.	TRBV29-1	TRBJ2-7	CSVRGTSYEQYF	TGCAGCGTTCGCGGGACATCCTACGAGCAGTACTTC
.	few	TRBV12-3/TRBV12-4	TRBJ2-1	CASSFVSGGHEQFF	TGTGCCAGCAGTTTCGTCTCAGGGGGGCATGAGCAGTTCTTC
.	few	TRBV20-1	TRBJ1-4	CSPREAEKLFF	TGCAGCCCTAGAGAAGCAGAAAAACTGTTTTTT
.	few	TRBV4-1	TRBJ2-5	CASSQAHLETQYF	TGCGCCAGCAGCCAGGCCCACTTGGAGACCCAGTACTTC